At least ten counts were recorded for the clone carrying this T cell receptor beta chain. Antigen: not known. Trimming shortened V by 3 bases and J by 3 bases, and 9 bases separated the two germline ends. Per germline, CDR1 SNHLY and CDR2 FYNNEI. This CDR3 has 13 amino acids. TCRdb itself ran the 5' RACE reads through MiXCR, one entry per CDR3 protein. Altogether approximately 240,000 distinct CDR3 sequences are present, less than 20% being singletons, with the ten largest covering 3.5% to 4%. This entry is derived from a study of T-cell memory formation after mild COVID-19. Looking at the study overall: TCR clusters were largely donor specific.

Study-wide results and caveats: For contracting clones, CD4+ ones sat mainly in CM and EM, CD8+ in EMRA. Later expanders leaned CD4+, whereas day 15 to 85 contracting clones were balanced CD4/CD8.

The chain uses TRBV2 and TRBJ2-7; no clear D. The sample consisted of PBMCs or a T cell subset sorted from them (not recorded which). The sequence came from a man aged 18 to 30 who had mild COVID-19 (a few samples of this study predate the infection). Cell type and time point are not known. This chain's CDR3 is CASSDVQLYEQYV. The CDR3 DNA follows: TGTGCCAGCAGTGATGTCCAACTCTACGAGCAGTACGTC.